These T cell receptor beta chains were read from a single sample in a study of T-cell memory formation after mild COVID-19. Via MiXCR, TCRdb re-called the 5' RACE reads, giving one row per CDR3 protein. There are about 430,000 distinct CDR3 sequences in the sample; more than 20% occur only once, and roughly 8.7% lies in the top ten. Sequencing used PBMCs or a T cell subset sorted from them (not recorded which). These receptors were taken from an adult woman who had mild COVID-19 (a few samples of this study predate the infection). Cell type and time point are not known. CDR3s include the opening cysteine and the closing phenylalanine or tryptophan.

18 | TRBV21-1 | CASSNLYHDRGENYGYTF
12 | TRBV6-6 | CASSYSSDTQYF
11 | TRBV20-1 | CSARDGRVFAF
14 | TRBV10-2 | CASTRRTSADTQYF
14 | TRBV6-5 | CASRTTSGTGELFF
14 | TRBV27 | CASSPRDGTSRQYF
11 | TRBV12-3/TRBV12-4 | CATSSSHEQYF
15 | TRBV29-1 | CSVDIGEFGRKEQFF
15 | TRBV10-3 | CAISEPAVSYNEQFF
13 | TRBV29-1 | CSVRTGAGQPQHF
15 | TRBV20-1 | CSARVLAGEGNEQFF
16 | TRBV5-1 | CASSLGWTATNEKLFF